This T cell receptor beta chain originates from a study of regulatory T cells in long-lasting Graves disease. Combining iRepertoire HTBI primers with Arm-PCR of CDR3 regions, the authors built TCR beta libraries. In TCRdb, the multiplex PCR reads were re-called with MiXCR into one record per CDR3 protein. This table has around 510,000 distinct CDR3 sequences, around 20% appearing once. CDR3 length: 19 residues. The germline V gene has CDR1 MNHEY and CDR2 SMNVEV (reference sequence). V lost 3 bases to trimming and J lost 7 bases, with 25 bases between them. This clonotype came up many times. This sample's time point: persistent/refractory GD, antithyroid drugs over 5 years with positive TRAb. PBMC RNA served as the TCR library source.

The material was peripheral blood mononuclear cells (PBMCs), obtained when the disease was refractory, from a patient treated with antithyroid drugs. V is TRBV27 and J is TRBJ1-6, with TRBD1 as a possible D gene (5 bases). This TCR was sampled from a female donor with Graves disease. The CDR3 bases are TGTGCCAGCAGTTTTGCCCCCCAGCAGGGAAAGGGGAAAAATTCACCCCTCCACTTT. The encoded protein is CASSFAPQQGKGKNSPLHF.